This T cell receptor (beta chain) was recovered during a study of OX40 agonist ivuxolimab in advanced cancers. Repertoires were generated with immunoSEQ multiplex PCR, while TCRdb's copy carries only in-frame clones and drops some. The data hold 30,000 to 45,000 clones, with about 81% observed a single time. J was trimmed by 4 bases and V by 2 bases; bases with no gene match: 2. Germline V lookup: CDR1 MNHEY, CDR2 SVGAGI. The length of the CDR3 is 14 residues. The source of this sequence is an adult with an advanced solid tumor such as melanoma, head and neck, liver or kidney cancer. Here the sequenced sample was CD4+ or CD8+ T cells sorted from blood, taken in a trial of the OX40 agonist ivuxolimab. The V gene is TRBV6-5, the J gene TRBJ2-7, with 10 bases identical to TRBD2. CDR3 residues: CASSYISGRYEQYF. CDR3 nucleotide sequence: TGTGCCAGCAGTTACATTAGCGGGAGGTACGAGCAGTACTTC.